One and the same sample provided the 19 T cell receptor beta chains below, sequenced in a study of control samples from healthy donors and cancer patients. Data came from immunoSEQ multiplex PCR; TCRdb stores just in-frame clones and leaves some out. The sample gives about 110,000 clones, about 80% of which show up once; about 5.9% is in the top ten. The sample was blood. These receptors were taken from a man between 18 and 35 years old in good health.

The chain couples TRBV23-1 to TRBJ1-2; D is perhaps TRBD1 (5 bases). TRBV23-1 is an ORF; its function is uncertain. CDR3 size: 13 residues. Trimming took off 11 bases at V and 1 base at J, with 14 bases between the two ends. The CDR3 bases are TGCGCCTCGGGGGGTGATCTTAACTATGGCTACACCTTC. It specifies CASGGDLNYGYTF.

This clone was counted a few times. The rearrangement joins TRBV4-1 to TRBJ1-2; D unclear. The V gene's germline CDR1 is MGHRA and CDR2 YSYEKL. Trimming stripped 6 bases from V and 0 bases from J, with 8 bases between. This CDR3 spans 13 amino acids. DNA for the CDR3: TGCGCCAGCAGGCCAGCCCCTAACTATGGCTACACCTTC. It is translated as CASRPAPNYGYTF.

This clone has a single count. The chain recombines TRBV19 with TRBJ1-1; D ambiguous. CDR3 length: 18 amino acids. Trimming shortened V by 6 bases and J by 0 bases, and 23 bases separated the two germline ends. From germline, CDR1 is LNHDA and CDR2 SQIVND (reference sequence). The CDR3 region is CASRLSGSVWAVNTEAFF. CDR3 DNA sequence: TGTGCCAGTAGACTTTCGGGGTCTGTATGGGCGGTGAACACTGAAGCTTTCTTT.

In this sample, this clone turned up once. The V gene is TRBV2, the J gene TRBJ2-4; D may correspond to TRBD1 or TRBD2 (5 bases each). CDR1 and CDR2 (germline): SNHLY, FYNNEI. This CDR3 has 15 amino acids. The V and J ends lost 4 bases and 3 bases respectively, with 13 bases between them. CDR3 in amino acids: CASSGRGVVKNIQYF. The DNA for the CDR3 is TGTGCCAGCAGTGGGAGAGGGGTGGTCAAAAACATTCAGTACTTC.

The genes are TRBV5-8 and TRBJ1-2; the match to TRBD1 covers 8 bases. With V trimmed by 0 bases and J by 8 bases, 9 bases remained unmatched. This CDR3 is 15 amino acids long. CDR1 SGHTS and CDR2 YDEGEE come from the germline V gene. In DNA, the CDR3 is TGTGCCAGCAGCTTGGGGCCGGACAGGGAAGGCGGCTACACCTTC. Protein: CASSLGPDREGGYTF.

This chain uses TRBV27 with TRBJ2-5; D gene unclear. The CDR3 has 14 residues. Trimming removed 6 bases at V and 4 bases at J, with 15 bases between. Germline loops: CDR1 MNHEY, CDR2 SMNVEV (reference sequence). CDR3 region: CASSPSTSGETQYF. CDR3 coding DNA: TGTGCCAGCAGCCCATCCACGTCCGGAGAGACCCAGTACTTC.

The V call is TRBV4-3, the J call TRBJ2-5; D remains ambiguous. CDR1 is LGHNA, CDR2 YSLEER, per germline. Trimming removed 0 bases at V and 5 bases at J, with 10 bases between. The CDR3 runs 14 residues. The CDR3 coding sequence is TGCGCCAGCAGCCAAGATCCTTGGGTCGAGACCCAGTACTTC. It is translated as CASSQDPWVETQYF.

This clone occurred a few times. The CDR3 bases are TGTGCCAGCAGTTCGCTACCGGGACAGGGACAGCAGCCCCAGCATTTT. This translates into CASSSLPGQGQQPQHF. The chain is built from TRBV27 and TRBJ1-5; 9 bases are a match to TRBD1. With 4 bases clipped from V and 7 bases from J, the junction kept 11 bases outside the gene matches. The CDR3 consists of 16 residues. From germline, CDR1 is MNHEY and CDR2 SMNVEV (reference sequence).

This sequence joins TRBV24-1 and TRBJ1-6; D uncertain. CDR1 is KGHDR, CDR2 SFDVKD, per germline. V dropped 4 bases and J dropped 5 bases, with 8 bases sitting between them. The CDR3 sequence is 14 residues long. The CDR3 coding sequence is TGTGCCACCAGTGAGAGGTTTGATAATTCACCCCTCCACTTT. Its protein is CATSERFDNSPLHF.

The J gene is TRBJ1-2, the V gene TRBV11-2; D not resolved. V was pared by 2 bases and J by 1 base, with 23 bases between. The germline V gene encodes CDR1 SGHAT and CDR2 FQNNGV. The CDR3 extends over 19 amino acids. In nucleotides, the CDR3 is TGTGCCAGCAGCTTAACCCGGCGGGGTGGGATCACGCTTAACTATGGCTACACCTTC. Its translation: CASSLTRRGGITLNYGYTF.

V gene TRBV6-5 combines with J gene TRBJ2-7, with a tentative D call TRBD1 (5 bases). There are 15 residues in the CDR3. The ends were cut back, 6 bases at V and 7 bases at J, with 22 bases in the middle. Germline V gene sequence: CDR1 MNHEY, CDR2 SVGAGI. CDR3 amino acids: CASSKQGYLSREQYF. Written as DNA, the CDR3 is TGTGCCAGCAGCAAGCAGGGCTACCTCTCTCGAGAGCAGTACTTC.

The chain joins TRBV4-2 to TRBJ2-3, with 13 bases identical to TRBD2. Germline V gene sequence: CDR1 LGHNA, CDR2 YNFKEQ. Trimming cost V 0 bases and J 6 bases; bases outside gene matches: 6. There are 17 residues in the CDR3. The CDR3 DNA reads TGTGCCAGCAGCCAAGATACTAGCGGGGGGGTCAGGGATACGCAGTATTTT. As protein: CASSQDTSGGVRDTQYF.

The chain combines TRBV27 with TRBJ2-7, with a possible D match to TRBD1 (6 bases). The ends were cut back, 3 bases at V and 2 bases at J, with 17 bases in the middle. Germline V lookup: CDR1 MNHEY, CDR2 SMNVEV (reference sequence). The CDR3 has 16 amino acids. CDR3 in DNA: TGTGCCAGCAGTTTCGTCACCCTACAGGGCCCCTACGAGCAGTACTTC. Encoded protein: CASSFVTLQGPYEQYF.

The CDR3 DNA sequence: TGCGCCAGCAGTAAAAGGACTACCCTCACAGATACGCAGTATTTT. Translation: CASSKRTTLTDTQYF. V gene TRBV10-2 combines with J gene TRBJ2-3, with TRBD2 as a possible D gene (6 bases). V gave up 5 bases and J gave up 2 bases, with 14 bases separating them. The CDR3 runs to 15 residues. The germline V gene has CDR1 WSHSY and CDR2 SAAADI.

The chain recombines TRBV28 with TRBJ2-1; perhaps D is TRBD1 or TRBD2 (6 bases each). CDR1 is MDHEN, CDR2 SYDVKM, per germline. The length of the CDR3 is 14 residues. V lost 1 base to trimming and J lost 6 bases, with 10 bases between them. The CDR3: CASSLFRGGNEQFF. The CDR3 DNA reads as TGTGCCAGCAGTTTATTCAGGGGAGGCAATGAGCAGTTCTTC.

This clone has only one observation. J is TRBJ2-1 and V is TRBV7-6; TRBD1 agrees at 7 bases. Trimming removed 5 bases from V and 8 bases from J; junction bases left unmatched: 12. CDR3 length: 15 residues. Germline-derived CDR1 and CDR2 are SGHVS and FNYEAQ. CDR3 coding DNA: TGTGCCAGCAGCCCCACTGAAGGGGGCTTCGATGAGCAGTTCTTC. This encodes CASSPTEGGFDEQFF. Full variable domain (missing parts from reference TRBV7-6 and TRBJ2-1): GAGVSQSPRYKVTKRGQDVALRCDPISGHVSLYWYRQALGQGPEFLTYFNYEAQQDKSGLPNDRFSAERPEGSISTLTIQRTEQRDSAMYRCASSPTEGGFDEQFFGPGTRLTVL.

The gene calls are TRBV4-1 and TRBJ2-5; perhaps TRBD1 as D (6 bases). Trimming shortened V by 1 base and J by 2 bases, and 11 bases separated the two germline ends. Germline-derived CDR1 and CDR2 are MGHRA and YSYEKL. CDR3 length: 15 amino acids. CDR3 in DNA: TGCGCCAGCAGCCAAGTCAGGGGTTTTCAAGAGACCCAGTACTTC. Translating gives CASSQVRGFQETQYF.

The chain employs TRBV7-9 and TRBJ1-2; 9 bases map to TRBD1. Unmatched junction bases numbered 12, after V lost 7 bases and J lost 3 bases. The CDR3 runs to 16 residues. Per the germline V gene, CDR1 is SEHNR and CDR2 is FQNEAQ (reference sequence). CDR3: CASTKDRGVGDYGYTF. The DNA of the CDR3 is TGTGCCAGCACCAAGGACAGGGGAGTGGGGGACTATGGCTACACCTTC.

This clone is a singleton in its sample. The V and J genes are TRBV9 and TRBJ2-1, with TRBD2 identical over 8 bases. V lost 3 bases to trimming and J lost 6 bases; unmatched junction nucleotides: 14. The CDR3 spans 17 residues. Germline CDR1 and CDR2: SGDLS and YYNGEE. CDR3 nucleotides: TGTGCCAGCAGCGGAGGATGGGCGGGGGGCATATTCAATGAGCAGTTCTTC. This gives the protein CASSGGWAGGIFNEQFF.